Listed below are T cell receptor beta chains from one sample, sequenced in a study of cytomegalovirus exposure and HLA in healthy donors. TCRdb keeps only in-frame clones here, not all; method: immunoSEQ multiplex PCR. The sample has about 190,000 clones, about 80% seen once. Sequenced input: PBMCs. Receptors were obtained from a woman in her 50s in good health and CMV-seropositive. CDR3s include the opening cysteine and the closing phenylalanine or tryptophan. The D gene is left open where the match is weak. Clone sizes are given selectively: once, few, many, or a class where the clone is expanded.

j_call d_call clone_size v_call cdr3_nt cdr3_aa
TRBJ1-1 . . TRBV10-3 TGTGCCATCAGTGATAATATAGGGGGCACTGAAGCTTTCTTT CAISDNIGGTEAFF
TRBJ2-7 . . TRBV7-2 TGTGCCAGCAGCTTCGCCGGGACACTCACCTACGAGCAGTACTTC CASSFAGTLTYEQYF
TRBJ2-5 TRBD2 . TRBV2 TGTGCCAGCAGTGTAGGCCTAGGCGGGGGGACCCAAGAGACCCAGTACTTC CASSVGLGGGTQETQYF
TRBJ2-1 TRBD2 . TRBV7-3 TGTGCCAGCAGCTCTAGCGGGGGGATCTCCTACAATGAGCAGTTCTTC CASSSSGGISYNEQFF
TRBJ1-1 TRBD1 few TRBV2 TGTGCCAGCAGGGAAGACAGGGGGCCGGGCACTGAAGCTTTCTTT CASREDRGPGTEAFF
TRBJ2-1 TRBD1 . TRBV7-7 TGTGCTAGCAGTTCTATACAGGGGAATGAGCAGTTCTTC CASSSIQGNEQFF
TRBJ2-3 . . TRBV2 TGTGCCAGCAGTGATAACACCGATACGCAGTATTTT CASSDNTDTQYF
TRBJ2-4 . . TRBV28 TGTGCCAGCAGTTTAGTTTTAGCAGAGATAGCCAAAAACATTCAGTACTTC CASSLVLAEIAKNIQYF
TRBJ1-4 . . TRBV28 TGTGCCAGCTCTTTGGGCACTAATGAAAAACTGTTTTTT CASSLGTNEKLFF
TRBJ2-1 TRBD2 . TRBV7-6 TGTGCCAGCAGCCCTGTCGCGCTAGCGGGAGGTAATGAGCAGTTCTTC CASSPVALAGGNEQFF
TRBJ2-6 TRBD1 . TRBV28 TGTGCCAGCAGTCCCGACAGGGTCCCTGGGGCCAACGTCCTGACTTTC CASSPDRVPGANVLTF
TRBJ1-1 . once TRBV5-4 TGTGCCAGCAGCGGGGGGGGAGATCAATACACTGAAGCTTTCTTT CASSGGGDQYTEAFF
TRBJ2-7 . once TRBV7-3 TGTGCCAGCAGCTCGGGGGACGCACCCTACGAGCAGTACTTC CASSSGDAPYEQYF
TRBJ1-4 TRBD1 . TRBV7-2 TGTGCCAGCAGCCCTATGGGGCAGGGGGGTGAAAAACTGTTTTTT CASSPMGQGGEKLFF
TRBJ2-6 TRBD1 . TRBV27 TGTGCCAGCAGTCGCTTTCAGGGGGCTGGGGCCAACGTCCTGACTTTC CASSRFQGAGANVLTF
TRBJ1-3 . . TRBV30 TGTGCCAGCCAGAGGGAGGTTGGAAACACCATATATTTT CASQREVGNTIYF
TRBJ2-2 TRBD1 . TRBV7-9 TGTGCCAGCAGTACAGGGGGGACCGGGGAGCTGTTTTTT CASSTGGTGELFF
TRBJ2-7 TRBD1 . TRBV4-1 TGCGCCAGCAGCCAAGCGCTTTCCGGGACAGCATACGAGCAGTACTTC CASSQALSGTAYEQYF
TRBJ1-6 TRBD1 . TRBV28 TGTGCCAGCAGTTTGGCAGGGGGATATTCACCCCTCCACTTT CASSLAGGYSPLHF
TRBJ2-1 TRBD2 . TRBV5-1 TGCGCCAGCAGCTCGAGCGGGACCGGGTCCTACAATGAGCAGTTCTTC CASSSSGTGSYNEQFF
TRBJ2-3 TRBD2 . TRBV15 TGTGCCACCAGCAGAGAAGCGGGGGGTATCACAGATACGCAGTATTTT CATSREAGGITDTQYF
TRBJ2-7 . . TRBV27 TGTGCCAGCAGATCTAGCCCCACCGTACCCTACGAGCAGTACTTC CASRSSPTVPYEQYF
TRBJ1-2 . . TRBV9 TGTGCCAGCAGGGCGGCGGGTAACTATGGCTACACCTTC CASRAAGNYGYTF
TRBJ1-5 . . TRBV7-9 TGTGCCAGCAGCTCAGCCAGTTATCAGCCCCAGCATTTT CASSSASYQPQHF
TRBJ2-1 . . TRBV7-7 TGTGCTAGCAGCTTTAGTCTTAATAATGAGCAGTTCTTC CASSFSLNNEQFF
TRBJ1-2 . . TRBV6-6 TGTGCCAGCAGCCCTTGGGGGGGAAGCTATGGCTACACCTTC CASSPWGGSYGYTF
TRBJ1-5 TRBD1 . TRBV2 TGTGCCAGCAGCAGAGACAGGGACAATCAGCCCCAGCATTTT CASSRDRDNQPQHF
TRBJ2-7 TRBD1 . TRBV18 TGTGCCAGCTCACCACTGACAGGGGGAGGGGAGCAGTACTTC CASSPLTGGGEQYF
TRBJ2-2 TRBD1 . TRBV10-3 TGTGCCATCGGGACAGGAAACACCGGGGAGCTGTTTTTT CAIGTGNTGELFF
TRBJ1-2 . once TRBV6-4 TGTGCCAGCAGTGTCGACACAGAATATGGCTACACCTTC CASSVDTEYGYTF
TRBJ2-7 TRBD2 . TRBV9 TGTGCCAGCAGCGTAGCGGGGGGGCCTGACGAGCAGTACTTC CASSVAGGPDEQYF
TRBJ2-1 TRBD1 . TRBV18 TGTGCCAGCTCACCACCGTCGCAGGGGGCCTACAATGAGCAGTTCTTC CASSPPSQGAYNEQFF
TRBJ2-5 . . TRBV5-8 TGTGCCAGCAGCTTGGAGCTGGGGCGGCACCAAGAGACCCAGTACTTC CASSLELGRHQETQYF
TRBJ1-1 . . TRBV6-6 TGTGCCAGTGCTGGAAACCTCGGGGGGCCGGACACTGAAGCTTTCTTT CASAGNLGGPDTEAFF
TRBJ2-2 TRBD2 . TRBV7-2 TGTGCCAGCAGCTTAATCTTTGCCCTAGCGGGGGAGGGCGGGGAGCTGTTTTTT CASSLIFALAGEGGELFF
TRBJ2-4 TRBD2 . TRBV7-9 TGTGCCAGCAGCCCACCTGGGACTAGCGGAAACATTCAGTACTTC CASSPPGTSGNIQYF
TRBJ1-3 TRBD1 . TRBV7-9 TGTTCCAGCAGCCCACGTCCCGGGACAGGGTCTGGAAACACCATATATTTT CSSSPRPGTGSGNTIYF
TRBJ1-4 . . TRBV6-5 TGTGCCAGCAGTGGGGGGGGACGAAATGAAAAACTGTTTTTT CASSGGGRNEKLFF
TRBJ1-5 . . TRBV7-4 TGTGCCAGCAGCTCCTGGTACGGCAGGGTAAGACAGCCCCAGCATTTT CASSSWYGRVRQPQHF
TRBJ2-1 TRBD1 . TRBV5-6 TGTGCCAGCAGCTTCGTGGACAGGGGTTACAATGAGCAGTTCTTC CASSFVDRGYNEQFF
TRBJ1-1 . . TRBV5-4 TGTGCCAGCAGCCAAGTGGAGGGGAGGACTGAAGCTTTCTTT CASSQVEGRTEAFF
TRBJ2-7 . . TRBV29-1 TGCAGCGTTCAACTAGGAATCCTCGAGCAGTACTTC CSVQLGILEQYF
TRBJ2-5 TRBD1 . TRBV5-4 TGTGCCAGCAGCCCTCCCAGGGGGCAAGAGACCCAGTACTTC CASSPPRGQETQYF
TRBJ1-2 . . TRBV6-6 TGTGCCAGCAGTGAACTGTATGGCTACACCTTC CASSELYGYTF
TRBJ1-5 . . TRBV6-5 TGTGCCAGCGCCGACAGGAAGAGCAATCAGCCCCAGCATTTT CASADRKSNQPQHF
TRBJ2-5 . . TRBV19 TGTGCCAGTAGTATAGGGACGGCCGGAACCGGGGGGACCCAGTACTTC CASSIGTAGTGGTQYF
TRBJ1-5 . . TRBV5-4 TGTGCCAGCAGCTACAACCCTGGATCAGGGCCTAATCAGCCCCAGCATTTT CASSYNPGSGPNQPQHF
TRBJ2-6 TRBD2 once TRBV18 TGTGCCAGCTCACCACCGGGACTAGCGGGGAGTGGGGCCAACGTCCTGACTTTC CASSPPGLAGSGANVLTF
TRBJ2-7 . . TRBV27 TGTGCCAGCGCGTATATTAGAATCTCCTACGAGCAGTACTTC CASAYIRISYEQYF
TRBJ2-3 . . TRBV4-2 TGTGCCAGCAGCCAAGCGGAGGGGGCTGGCACAGATACGCAGTACTTT CASSQAEGAGTDTQYF